A single sample gave rise to the 16 T cell receptor beta chains below, sequenced in a study of blood T cell repertoires in COVID-19 (dated by TCRdb to 2019 to 2021). Libraries were built with the immunoSEQ multiplex PCR assay. TCRdb limited this immuneACCESS table to in-frame rearrangements with V and J called. A share of clones is missing; checked studies link under half to unresolved V genes, and the rest is unexplained. Across this sample there are approximately 240,000 clones, with about 85% seen only once. The top ten clones comprise more than 6% of the sample. The sample comprised peripheral blood. The source of these receptors is a woman aged 60-70 years with active or convalescent COVID-19.

The rearrangement uses TRBV19 and TRBJ2-3; 8 positions match TRBD2. Germline values: CDR1 LNHDA, CDR2 SQIVND (reference sequence). J was trimmed by 1 base and V by 6 bases; bases with no gene match: 6. The CDR3 contains 15 residues. The DNA for the CDR3 is TGTGCCAGTAGCGGGGGGGCCACGGGCACAGATACGCAGTATTTT. Protein product: CASSGGATGTDTQYF. Together with reference TRBV19 and TRBJ2-3, the CDR3 gives the full variable domain: DGGITQSPKYLFRKEGQNVTLSCEQNLNHDAMYWYRQDPGQGLRLIYYSQIVNDFQKGDIAEGYSVSREKKESFPLTVTSAQKNPTAFYLCASSGGATGTDTQYFGPGTRLTVL.

The J gene is TRBJ2-2, the V gene TRBV11-2, with unresolved D. CDR3 length: 15 amino acids. Germline-derived CDR1 and CDR2 are SGHAT and FQNNGV. Trimming stripped 1 base from V and 1 base from J, with 7 bases between. CDR3 sequence (DNA): TGTGCCAGCAGCTTAGTTCGACAGAACACCGGGGAGCTGTTTTTT. This encodes CASSLVRQNTGELFF.

This chain uses TRBV12-3 or TRBV12-4 with TRBJ1-1, with D possibly TRBD1 on 6 matching bases. V was trimmed by 7 bases and J by 0 bases, leaving 9 bases between them. The CDR3 totals 13 residues. The CDR3 DNA reads TGTGCCAGCAAAAGGGGGATGAACACTGAAGCTTTCTTT. Its protein product is CASKRGMNTEAFF.

The chain carries TRBV25-1 and TRBJ2-4; a weak D match, TRBD1 (6 bases). Trimming cost V 1 base and J 0 bases, with 13 bases left between them. Germline V gene data show CDR1 as MGHDK and CDR2 as SYGVNS. This CDR3 has 17 residues. For the CDR3, the DNA is TGTGCCAGCAGTGAATCAGGGGCTCCCTCAGCCAAAAACATTCAGTACTTC. Encoded protein: CASSESGAPSAKNIQYF.

The V and J genes are TRBV28 and TRBJ1-1; D is ambiguous. This CDR3 is 13 amino acids long. CDR1 is MDHEN, CDR2 SYDVKM, per germline. The ends were cut back, 3 bases at V and 11 bases at J, with 16 bases in the middle. The CDR3 DNA sequence: TGTGCCAGCAGTTTCCTTCGTGCGGAAGGTGCTTTCTTT. This codes for CASSFLRAEGAFF.

This chain connects TRBV7-6 to TRBJ1-6; 8 bases are shared with TRBD1. The CDR3 loop spans 16 amino acids. Unmatched junction bases numbered 12, after V lost 5 bases and J lost 9 bases. The V gene's germline CDR1 is SGHVS and CDR2 FNYEAQ. The CDR3 bases are TGTGCCAGCAGCCTTGAACCGACAGGGGTCACTTCACCCCTCCACTTT. It encodes CASSLEPTGVTSPLHF.

CDR3 DNA: TGTGCCACCAGTGATCGACGGGGGGGCCTGGAGACCCAGTACTTC. This gives the protein CATSDRRGGLETQYF. The rearrangement uses TRBV24-1 and TRBJ2-5; 8 bases align to TRBD2. Germline-derived CDR1 and CDR2 are KGHDR and SFDVKD. The trim removed 3 bases at V and 5 bases at J, leaving 7 bases unmatched. The CDR3 runs 15 residues.

The rearrangement joins TRBV9 to TRBJ1-5; 7 nucleotides line up with TRBD1. The CDR3 covers 14 residues. V shed 4 bases, J shed 4 bases, and the junction held 5 bases outside the gene matches. CDR1 is SGDLS, CDR2 YYNGEE, per germline. In DNA form, the CDR3 reads TGTGCCAGCAGCTTCGGGACAGAGAATCAGCCCCAGCATTTT. It translates to CASSFGTENQPQHF.

The chain couples TRBV19 to TRBJ1-5, with no clear D. V was clipped by 6 bases and J by 0 bases, with 3 bases between them. There are 12 residues in the CDR3. Germline V gene data show CDR1 as LNHDA and CDR2 as SQIVND (reference sequence). CDR3 protein: CASSNSNQPQHF. DNA of the CDR3: TGTGCCAGTAGCAATAGCAATCAGCCCCAGCATTTT.

This rearrangement joins TRBV24-1 to TRBJ2-3, with TRBD1 identical over 8 bases. Germline V lookup: CDR1 KGHDR, CDR2 SFDVKD. CDR3 length: 13 residues. With 8 bases clipped from V and 8 bases from J, the junction kept 8 bases outside the gene matches. The chain's CDR3 is CATTDRVGGTQYF. The CDR3 coding sequence is TGTGCCACCACGGACAGGGTAGGTGGTACGCAGTATTTT.

This clone was detected only once. V gene TRBV2 combines with J gene TRBJ1-1, with D possibly matching TRBD1 (6 bases). V was pared by 6 bases and J by 0 bases, with 14 bases between. This CDR3 contains 15 residues. Per germline, CDR1 SNHLY and CDR2 FYNNEI. The CDR3 DNA reads as TGTGCCAGCAGACCGCGACAGGCCATGAACACTGAAGCTTTCTTT. Protein: CASRPRQAMNTEAFF.

For this clone: Other DNA sequences in the sample encode the same CDR3. The V and J genes are TRBV6-5 and TRBJ2-2; 7 bases fit TRBD1. Trimming removed 4 bases from V and 2 bases from J; junction bases left unmatched: 4. This CDR3 contains 15 residues. CDR1 and CDR2 (germline): MNHEY, SVGAGI. The CDR3 nucleotides are TGTGCCAGCAGTTCCGGGACAGCTAACACCGGGGAGCTGTTTTTT. Encoded protein: CASSSGTANTGELFF.

The chain uses TRBV25-1 and TRBJ2-1; 10 bases match TRBD2. Germline CDR1 reads MGHDK; CDR2 reads SYGVNS. The CDR3 is 15 amino acids. The trim removed 4 bases at V and 6 bases at J, leaving 6 bases unmatched. The CDR3 spells CASSAPLAGANEQFF. CDR3 sequence (DNA): TGTGCCAGCAGTGCTCCGCTAGCGGGAGCCAATGAGCAGTTCTTC. Full variable domain (remainder filled in from reference TRBV25-1 and TRBJ2-1): EADIYQTPRYLVIGTGKKITLECSQTMGHDKMYWYQQDPGMELHLIHYSYGVNSTEKGDLSSESTVSRIRTEHFPLTLESARPSHTSQYLCASSAPLAGANEQFFGPGTRLTVL.

The chain couples TRBV4-2 to TRBJ1-2; the match to TRBD1 covers 11 bases. The germline CDR1 and CDR2 sequences are LGHNA and YNFKEQ. J gave up 7 bases and V 0 bases, and 4 bases lay outside the gene matches. This CDR3 region has 15 residues. The DNA of the CDR3 is TGTGCCAGCAGCCAAGATGGGGACAGGGGGACTGGCTACACCTTC. This gives the protein CASSQDGDRGTGYTF.

The V gene is TRBV29-1, the J gene TRBJ2-2; 9 nucleotides match TRBD2. V shed 6 bases and J 5 bases; nucleotides not matched to a gene: 4. Germline V CDR1 and CDR2: SQVTM, ANQGSEA. The CDR3 loop spans 13 amino acids. CDR3: CSVATSGTGELFF. DNA of the CDR3: TGCAGCGTGGCGACTAGCGGAACCGGGGAGCTGTTTTTT.

The CDR3 DNA reads as TGTGCCAGCAGCCTCGGACTAGCGGGGCGCACAGATACGCAGTATTTT. Protein: CASSLGLAGRTDTQYF. The chain is built from TRBV6-4 and TRBJ2-3, with 12 bases that match TRBD2. Germline CDR1 reads MRHNA; CDR2 reads SNTAGT. Losses at the gene ends were 6 bases for V and 1 base for J; bases not matched to a gene: 5. This CDR3 comprises 16 residues.